The 10 T cell receptor beta chains reported below all come from one sample, sequenced in a study of blood T cell repertoires in COVID-19. Measured with immunoSEQ multiplex PCR; TCRdb has only the in-frame clones, and not every one. The sample carries some 180,000 clones, 83% recorded once. Sequenced input: peripheral blood. Source of these receptors: a woman older than 75 with acute or convalescent COVID-19.

The chain employs TRBV10-3 and TRBJ2-3; the D is unclear. The CDR3 is made up of 14 amino acids. Per germline, CDR1 ENHRY and CDR2 SYGVKD. The V end lost 6 bases, the J end lost 1 base, and 11 bases lay between the germline ends. DNA of the CDR3: TGTGCCATCAGCGGAGTAATGGGCACAGATACGCAGTATTTT. Protein product: CAISGVMGTDTQYF.

The rearrangement joins TRBV28 to TRBJ1-4; 9 nucleotides match TRBD1. V lost 4 bases, J lost 8 bases, and 8 bases stayed unmatched. Germline V gives CDR1 MDHEN, CDR2 SYDVKM. This CDR3 is built from 15 residues. Here the CDR3 reads CASSYLGQGKEKLFF. Here the CDR3 DNA reads TGTGCCAGCAGTTATCTAGGACAGGGGAAAGAAAAACTGTTTTTT.

A remark on this clone: Additional DNA sequences in this sample encode the identical CDR3. V is TRBV3-1 (or the pseudogene TRBV3-2) and J is TRBJ1-5, with 8 bases fitting TRBD1. J lost 4 bases, V lost 1 base, and 6 bases had no gene match. Per germline, CDR1 LGHDT and CDR2 YNNKEL (reference sequence). The CDR3 spans 16 residues. The CDR3 loop is CASSQAGTGGNQPQHF. The CDR3 DNA reads as TGTGCCAGCAGCCAAGCAGGGACAGGAGGAAATCAGCCCCAGCATTTT.

J is TRBJ2-3 and V is TRBV18, with TRBD2 matching 11 bases. The CDR3 extends over 15 amino acids. Germline lookup yields CDR1 KGHSH and CDR2 LQKENI. J lost 6 bases, V lost 1 base, and 3 bases had no gene match. The CDR3 protein is CASSPRLAGGDTQYF. For the CDR3, the DNA is TGTGCCAGCTCACCACGGCTAGCGGGGGGCGATACGCAGTATTTT. The whole variable domain, filled in from reference TRBV18 and TRBJ2-3, reads NAGVMQNPRHLVRRRGQEARLRCSPMKGHSHVYWYRQLPEEGLKFMVYLQKENIIDESGMPKERFSAEFPKEGPSILRIQQVVRGDSAAYFCASSPRLAGGDTQYFGPGTRLTVL.

The rearrangement links TRBV3-1 (or the pseudogene TRBV3-2) to TRBJ2-7; possibly TRBD2 for D (6 bases). The CDR3 is 14 amino acids. Looked up from germline, CDR1 is LGHDT and CDR2 is YNNKEL (reference sequence). V lost 0 bases and J lost 6, with 12 bases in between. CDR3 nucleotide sequence: TGTGCCAGCAGCCAAGATTTCCGGGGAGGCGAGCAGTACTTC. This encodes CASSQDFRGGEQYF.

The CDR3 sequence: CASSSPQGATTEAFF. Written as DNA, the CDR3 is TGTGCCAGCAGTTCCCCCCAGGGGGCGACCACTGAAGCTTTCTTT. The V and J genes are TRBV6-2 or TRBV6-3 and TRBJ1-1; 8 bases are a match to TRBD1. V was pared by 4 bases and J by 4 bases, with 8 bases of the junction left unmatched. The CDR3 loop spans 15 amino acids. Germline CDR1 and CDR2: MNHEY and SVGEGT.

This clone occurred once. The gene calls are TRBV28 and TRBJ2-5; TRBD1 aligns across 7 bases. Germline V lookup: CDR1 MDHEN, CDR2 SYDVKM. V shed 6 bases, J shed 2 bases, and the junction held 9 bases outside the gene matches. This CDR3 is built from 15 residues. The CDR3 coding sequence is TGTGCCAGCAGGGAGACAGGGACCGGGCAAGAGACCCAGTACTTC. Translating it yields CASRETGTGQETQYF.

V and J are TRBV5-6 and TRBJ2-7; D gene ambiguous. CDR3 length equals 14 residues. Germline V gives CDR1 SGHDT, CDR2 YYEEEE. The V and J ends lost 3 bases and 0 bases respectively, with 10 bases between them. CDR3 sequence reads: CASSSRVRSYEQYF. The CDR3 DNA reads TGTGCCAGCAGCTCCCGAGTCCGCTCCTACGAGCAGTACTTC.

This clone was counted once. This chain connects TRBV30 to TRBJ2-7; D gene unclear. V was clipped by 3 bases and J by 4 bases, with 10 bases between them. This CDR3 has 12 residues. CDR1 and CDR2 (germline): GTSNPN, SVGIG (reference sequence). The DNA for the CDR3 is TGTGCCTGGAGCCGAACTGAGTACGAGCAGTACTTC. This codes for CAWSRTEYEQYF.

Written as DNA, the CDR3 is TGTGCCAGCAGCACCGGGACTAGCGGGGATTGGACCCAGTACTTC. Translating it yields CASSTGTSGDWTQYF. The rearrangement joins TRBV6-5 to TRBJ2-5; 13 bases match TRBD2. Germline values: CDR1 MNHEY, CDR2 SVGAGI. V gave up 6 bases and J gave up 7 bases; unmatched junction bases: 8. The CDR3 contains 15 residues.